Following are 25 T cell receptor beta chains from one sample sequenced in a study of technical replicates of blood from a few donors (dated by TCRdb to the late 2010s). Receptors were amplified or captured by the immunoSEQ multiplex PCR assay. TCRdb holds this immuneACCESS table with in-frame rearrangements only. Some clones are missing; in checked studies, unresolved V genes explain under half, and the rest has no known cause. Recorded for this sample are roughly 64,000 clones; 86% of them occurred a single time. The ten largest clones represent approximately 5% of the sample. Sequencing used PBMCs. The source is a human donor in good health. Some clones in this sample may be carry-over from other donors' samples.

The chain employs TRBV29-1 and TRBJ1-2, with D uncertain. With 4 bases removed from V and 5 bases from J, the gap between germline ends came to 23 bases. The germline gives CDR1 SQVTM, CDR2 ANQGSEA. This CDR3 is built from 16 residues. CDR3 DNA: TGCAGCGTTGGTAGGCAGGCGGGCGATTTAGGGTATGGCTACACCTTC. Residues: CSVGRQAGDLGYGYTF.

This clone has only a few counts. The rearrangement links TRBV9 to TRBJ1-3; D ambiguous. The CDR3 totals 17 residues. V was shortened by 0 bases and J by 4 bases, with 17 bases between the two germline ends. CDR1 is SGDLS and CDR2 is YYNGEE in the germline V gene. The CDR3 DNA follows: TGTGCCAGCAGCGTAGTAGACAATCCCTGGCCCGGAAACACCATATATTTT. As protein: CASSVVDNPWPGNTIYF.

This clone was detected only once. The chain is built from TRBV15 and TRBJ2-3; TRBD1 is a possible D gene (5 bases). Germline V gene data show CDR1 as LNHNV and CDR2 as YYDKDF (reference sequence). This CDR3 is built from 15 residues. Trimming stripped 0 bases from V and 4 bases from J, with 11 bases between. The chain's CDR3 is CATSREGVSPDTQYF. CDR3 coding DNA: TGTGCCACCAGCAGAGAAGGGGTCTCCCCAGATACGCAGTATTTT.

The V gene is TRBV9, the J gene TRBJ1-3; possibly TRBD1 for D (6 bases). Trimming shortened V by 3 bases and J by 1 base, and 11 bases separated the two germline ends. The germline V gene encodes CDR1 SGDLS and CDR2 YYNGEE. The CDR3 loop spans 15 amino acids. CDR3 amino acids: CASSAQGVSGNTIYF. DNA of the CDR3: TGTGCCAGCAGCGCACAGGGTGTTTCTGGAAACACCATATATTTT.

The gene calls are TRBV4-2 and TRBJ2-7; 10 bases are shared with TRBD1. The V segment lost 3 bases and the J segment 6 bases; nucleotides outside the gene matches: 11. This CDR3 is 16 amino acids long. Germline V lookup: CDR1 LGHNA, CDR2 YNFKEQ. DNA of the CDR3: TGTGCCAGCAGCCAGCAACACGGGACAGGGGACTCCGAGCAGTACTTC. This sequence encodes CASSQQHGTGDSEQYF.

This chain joins TRBV4-2 and TRBJ1-1; D not certain. The CDR3 extends over 14 amino acids. Trimming stripped 0 bases from V and 1 base from J, with 6 bases between. Germline assignment: CDR1 LGHNA and CDR2 YNFKEQ. The CDR3 DNA reads TGTGCCAGCAGCCAAGACGGCGGGAACACTGAAGCTTTCTTT. Protein product: CASSQDGGNTEAFF.

This clone was observed a handful of times. This chain connects TRBV30 to TRBJ1-5; D gene unclear. CDR3 size: 14 residues. Germline V gene data show CDR1 as GTSNPN and CDR2 as SVGIG (reference sequence). V dropped 2 bases and J dropped 6 bases, with 14 bases sitting between them. The CDR3 region is CAWSLSLGIQPQHF. As DNA, the CDR3 is TGTGCCTGGAGTCTATCCCTCGGGATTCAGCCCCAGCATTTT. Supplemented by reference TRBV30 and TRBJ1-5, the full variable domain reads SQTIHQWPATLVQPVGSPLSLECTVEGTSNPNLYWYRQAAGRGLQLLFYSVGIGQISSEVPQNLSASRPQDRQFILSSKKLLLSDSGFYLCAWSLSLGIQPQHFGDGTRLSIL.

This clone has just a few counts. The rearrangement uses TRBV5-4 and TRBJ1-1, with 9 bases matching TRBD1. Unmatched junction bases numbered 2, after V lost 4 bases and J lost 1 base. The germline CDR1 and CDR2 sequences are SGHNT and YYREEE (reference sequence). The CDR3 sequence is 14 residues long. The CDR3 DNA follows: TGTGCCAGCAGCCCGGGACAGGGGAACACTGAAGCTTTCTTT. This codes for CASSPGQGNTEAFF.

Only a few counts were recorded for this clone. V and J are TRBV5-1 and TRBJ1-1; D may be TRBD1 (6 bases). This CDR3 is built from 14 residues. The germline V gene has CDR1 SGHRS and CDR2 YFSETQ. Trimming left V 0 bases short and J 1 base short, with 7 bases between. Written as DNA, the CDR3 is TGCGCCAGCAGCTTGGAGGGACAGAACACTGAAGCTTTCTTT. It yields the protein CASSLEGQNTEAFF.

The table lists this clone with a few counts. The V call is TRBV19, the J call TRBJ1-1; D perhaps matches TRBD1 (6 bases). Germline-derived CDR1 and CDR2 are LNHDA and SQIVND (reference sequence). Trimming cost V 6 bases and J 3 bases, with 14 bases left between them. The length of the CDR3 is 14 residues. The CDR3 DNA reads TGTGCCAGTAGGTTTCACAGGGCGGACACTGAAGCTTTCTTT. This codes for CASRFHRADTEAFF.

This clone was seen just once. The chain combines TRBV15 with TRBJ1-1; 9 bases match TRBD1. CDR3 length: 15 amino acids. CDR1 and CDR2 from the germline V gene are LNHNV and YYDKDF (reference sequence). The J segment lost 7 bases and the V segment lost 1 base, leaving 7 bases of the junction unmatched. This chain's CDR3 is CATSRAGTGTGEAFF. CDR3 DNA: TGTGCCACCAGCAGAGCCGGGACAGGGACCGGTGAAGCTTTCTTT.

The chain employs TRBV7-2 and TRBJ2-3, with TRBD2 matching over 7 bases. The V segment lost 1 base and the J segment 8 bases; nucleotides outside the gene matches: 6. This CDR3 is 14 amino acids long. Looked up from germline, CDR1 is SGHTA and CDR2 is FQGNSA. Written as DNA, the CDR3 is TGTGCCAGCAGCTTAGTGCGGGAGCGGGGTACGCAGTATTTT. Translated, it gives CASSLVRERGTQYF. The full variable domain, its missing parts supplied by reference TRBV7-2 and TRBJ2-3, is GAGVSQSPSNKVTEKGKDVELRCDPISGHTALYWYRQSLGQGLEFLIYFQGNSAPDKSGLPSDRFSAERTGGSVSTLTIQRTQQEDSAVYLCASSLVRERGTQYFGPGTRLTVL.

In its sample, this clone was seen once. The chain couples TRBV27 to TRBJ2-3; 8 bases match TRBD2. Germline V gene sequence: CDR1 MNHEY, CDR2 SMNVEV (reference sequence). There are 17 residues in the CDR3. The junction had 13 bases not matched to a gene; V was cut back by 6 bases and J by 2 bases. In DNA, the CDR3 is TGTGCCAGCAGGGCGGCCCTCACTAGCGGAAACACAGATACGCAGTATTTT. As protein: CASRAALTSGNTDTQYF.

V gene TRBV7-8 combines with J gene TRBJ2-5; TRBD1 aligns across 7 bases. The CDR3 runs 17 residues. Trimming took 5 bases from V and 5 from J; bases not matched to a gene: 17. The V gene's germline CDR1 is SGHVS and CDR2 FQNEAQ. For the CDR3, the DNA is TGTGCCAGCAGCCGTAAACCTCTACAGGGGCAAGGGGAGACCCAGTACTTC. Protein product: CASSRKPLQGQGETQYF. The full variable domain, completed using reference TRBV7-8 and TRBJ2-5, is GAGVSQSPRYKVAKRGQDVALRCDPISGHVSLFWYQQALGQGPEFLTYFQNEAQLDKSGLPSDRFFAERPEGSVSTLKIQRTQQEDSAVYLCASSRKPLQGQGETQYFGPGTRLLVL.

The rearrangement joins TRBV2 to TRBJ2-1, with D hard to call. Germline V gene data show CDR1 as SNHLY and CDR2 as FYNNEI. This CDR3 is built from 13 residues. The germline V and J ends were trimmed by 3 bases and 1 base, with 4 bases remaining between them. The CDR3 spells CASSERSYNEQFF. The DNA of the CDR3 is TGTGCCAGCAGTGAGCGATCCTACAATGAGCAGTTCTTC.

The V and J genes are TRBV6-1 and TRBJ1-5, with 9 nucleotides matching TRBD1. The J segment lost 6 bases and the V segment lost 1 base, leaving 7 bases of the junction unmatched. Germline CDR1 is MNHNS and CDR2 is SASEGT. The CDR3 contains 16 residues. The DNA of the CDR3 is TGTGCCAGCAGTGAAGGAAACAGGGGGCCCGGTCAGCCCCAGCATTTT. Its translation: CASSEGNRGPGQPQHF.

V is TRBV9 and J is TRBJ2-3, with TRBD2 matching over 16 bases. CDR3 size: 18 residues. The junction had 7 bases not matched to a gene; V was cut back by 0 bases and J by 6 bases. Germline lookup yields CDR1 SGDLS and CDR2 YYNGEE. CDR3 residues: CASSVVGGLAGGPDTQYF. The DNA of the CDR3 is TGTGCCAGCAGCGTAGTGGGGGGACTAGCGGGAGGGCCCGATACGCAGTATTTT. Based on the CDR3 plus reference TRBV9 and TRBJ2-3, the full variable domain is DSGVTQTPKHLITATGQRVTLRCSPRSGDLSVYWYQQSLDQGLQFLIQYYNGEERAKGNILERFSAQQFPDLHSELNLSSLELGDSALYFCASSVVGGLAGGPDTQYFGPGTRLTVL.

V is TRBV7-8 and J is TRBJ2-1; TRBD2 agrees at 8 bases. The CDR3 runs 15 residues. Germline V gene lookup returns CDR1 SGHVS and CDR2 FQNEAQ. J gave up 0 bases and V 4 bases, and 2 bases lay outside the gene matches. CDR3 region: CASSSLAGSYNEQFF. The CDR3 DNA sequence: TGTGCCAGCAGCTCTCTAGCGGGCTCCTACAATGAGCAGTTCTTC.

The chain joins TRBV6-4 to TRBJ2-1, with 7 positions matching TRBD1. This CDR3 is 13 amino acids long. V lost 3 bases to trimming and J lost 8 bases; unmatched junction nucleotides: 4. Germline CDR1 reads MRHNA; CDR2 reads SNTAGT. The CDR3 sequence is CASSENGQDEQFF. The DNA for the CDR3 is TGTGCCAGCAGTGAGAACGGACAGGATGAGCAGTTCTTC.

V usage is TRBV19 and J usage is TRBJ1-2; 8 positions match TRBD1. The germline CDR1 and CDR2 sequences are LNHDA and SQIVND (reference sequence). Germline trimming cut 4 bases from V and 0 bases from J; bases unmatched to any gene: 7. CDR3 size: 16 residues. The CDR3 DNA sequence: TGTGCCAGTAGTAAGGGACAGGCCTTTCCTAACTATGGCTACACCTTC. Translating gives CASSKGQAFPNYGYTF.

This sequence joins TRBV18 and TRBJ1-1; 8 bases map to TRBD1. CDR3 size: 15 residues. The trim removed 2 bases at V and 4 bases at J, leaving 6 bases unmatched. Germline-derived CDR1 and CDR2 are KGHSH and LQKENI. This chain's CDR3 is CASSPSYRGTTEAFF. The CDR3 coding sequence is TGTGCCAGCTCACCATCATACAGGGGGACCACTGAAGCTTTCTTT.

In this sample, this clone turned up once. The V call is TRBV18, the J call TRBJ1-2; tentatively, D is TRBD1 (5 bases). Germline V gene lookup returns CDR1 KGHSH and CDR2 LQKENI. The CDR3 is made up of 17 amino acids. Trimming left V 0 bases short and J 6 bases short, with 20 bases between. The CDR3 loop is CASSPPAGPIGPNGYTF. The CDR3 coding sequence is TGTGCCAGCTCACCACCGGCAGGGCCGATAGGGCCGAATGGCTACACCTTC.

The gene calls are TRBV6-5 and TRBJ2-7; 9 bases are a match to TRBD1. J was trimmed by 4 bases and V by 6 bases; bases with no gene match: 7. This CDR3 region has 14 residues. CDR1 is MNHEY, CDR2 SVGAGI, per germline. CDR3 protein: CASREGTGRYEQYF. The CDR3 bases are TGTGCCAGCAGAGAAGGGACAGGGCGGTACGAGCAGTACTTC.

The chain couples TRBV10-3 to TRBJ2-3, with D possibly being TRBD2 (6 bases). Germline CDR1 ENHRY, CDR2 SYGVKD. The V end was cut by 5 bases, the J end by 0 bases, with 9 bases between. The CDR3 totals 14 residues. The CDR3 loop reads CAISIAESTDTQYF. Written as DNA, the CDR3 is TGTGCCATCAGTATAGCGGAGAGCACAGATACGCAGTATTTT.

The chain carries TRBV30 and TRBJ2-3; 9 nucleotides align to TRBD2. This CDR3 is 17 amino acids long. V dropped 2 bases and J dropped 0; count of bases not matched to a gene: 9. Per the germline V gene, CDR1 is GTSNPN and CDR2 is SVGIG (reference sequence). As DNA, the CDR3 is TGTGCCTGGAGTATTTTAGCGGGGGCCTTTAGCACAGATACGCAGTATTTT. Its protein is CAWSILAGAFSTDTQYF.